This T cell receptor (beta chain) appears in the sequencing data of a study of blood T cell repertoires in COVID-19. Overall study: Some COVID-19 samples were acute and others convalescent; all came from the United States, Italy and Spain. Sources were T cells, B-cell-depleted T cells, or PBMCs; the material itself was cDNA or gDNA.

As originally analysed: For nucleated cells, counts were estimated from reference gene primer amplification. TCRdb's table, derived via immunoSEQ multiplex PCR, lists solely in-frame clones and lacks some. The V and J calls and clone size come from that table; D and trimming were worked out from the DNA. In the table there are 200,000 to 300,000 clones, 75% to 90% of which are singletons. The sequenced material came from peripheral blood. The receptor comes from a woman aged 40 to 50 with acute or convalescent COVID-19.

CDR3 protein: CASTRAGVRDTDTQYF. CDR3 in DNA: TGTGCCAGCACTCGAGCGGGGGTTAGGGACACAGATACGCAGTATTTT. The rearrangement joins TRBV7-2 to TRBJ2-3; 8 bases map to TRBD2. This CDR3 comprises 16 residues. Germline assignment: CDR1 SGHTA and CDR2 FQGNSA. V was clipped by 7 bases and J by 2 bases; unmatched bases: 11.